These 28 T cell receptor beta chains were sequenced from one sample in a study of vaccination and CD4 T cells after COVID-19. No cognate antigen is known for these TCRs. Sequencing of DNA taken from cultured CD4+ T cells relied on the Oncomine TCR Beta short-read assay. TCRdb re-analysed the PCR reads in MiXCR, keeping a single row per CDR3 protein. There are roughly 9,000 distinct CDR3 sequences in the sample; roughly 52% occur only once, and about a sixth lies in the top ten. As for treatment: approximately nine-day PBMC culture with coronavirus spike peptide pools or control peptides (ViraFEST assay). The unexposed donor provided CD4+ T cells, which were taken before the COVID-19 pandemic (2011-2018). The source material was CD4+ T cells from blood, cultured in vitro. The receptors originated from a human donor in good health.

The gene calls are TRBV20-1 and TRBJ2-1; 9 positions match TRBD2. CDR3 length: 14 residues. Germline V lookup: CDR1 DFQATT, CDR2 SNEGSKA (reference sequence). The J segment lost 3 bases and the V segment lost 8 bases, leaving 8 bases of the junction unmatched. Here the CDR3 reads CSTGGSGSYNEQFF. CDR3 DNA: TGCAGTACCGGGGGTAGCGGGAGCTACAATGAGCAGTTCTTC.

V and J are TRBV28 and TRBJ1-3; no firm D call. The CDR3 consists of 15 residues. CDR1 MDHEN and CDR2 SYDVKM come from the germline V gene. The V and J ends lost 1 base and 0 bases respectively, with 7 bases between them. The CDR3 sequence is CASSLLASSGNTIYF. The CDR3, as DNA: TGTGCCAGCAGTTTATTGGCTAGCTCTGGAAACACCATATATTTT.

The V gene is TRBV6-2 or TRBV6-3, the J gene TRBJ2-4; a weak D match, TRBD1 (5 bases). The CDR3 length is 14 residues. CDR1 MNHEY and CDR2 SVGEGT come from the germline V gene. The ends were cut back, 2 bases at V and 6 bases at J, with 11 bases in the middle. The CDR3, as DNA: TGTGCCAGCAGTTACAGGGGTTTCGTAAACATTCAGTACTTC. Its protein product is CASSYRGFVNIQYF.

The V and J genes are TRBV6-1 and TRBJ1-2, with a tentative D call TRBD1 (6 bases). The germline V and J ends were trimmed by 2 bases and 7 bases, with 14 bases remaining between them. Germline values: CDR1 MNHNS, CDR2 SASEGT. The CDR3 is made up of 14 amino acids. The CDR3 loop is CASSELGAKGGYTF. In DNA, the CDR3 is TGTGCCAGCAGTGAATTGGGGGCAAAGGGTGGCTACACCTTC.

The DNA of the CDR3 is TGCAGTGCTCACGGGACAGAAAGCCCTTATAGCAATCAGCCCCAGCATTTT. Translated, it gives CSAHGTESPYSNQPQHF. The genes are TRBV20-1 and TRBJ1-5; 7 nucleotides match TRBD1. This CDR3 spans 17 amino acids. Germline trimming cut 5 bases from V and 0 bases from J; bases unmatched to any gene: 13. CDR1 is DFQATT and CDR2 is SNEGSKA in the germline V gene (reference sequence).

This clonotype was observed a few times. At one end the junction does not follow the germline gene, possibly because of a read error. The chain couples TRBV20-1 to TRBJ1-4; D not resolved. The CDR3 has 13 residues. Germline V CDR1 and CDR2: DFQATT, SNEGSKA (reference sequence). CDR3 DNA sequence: TGCAGTGCTAGAGACGGACCCTATGAAAAATTGTTTTTT. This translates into CSARDGPYEKLFF.

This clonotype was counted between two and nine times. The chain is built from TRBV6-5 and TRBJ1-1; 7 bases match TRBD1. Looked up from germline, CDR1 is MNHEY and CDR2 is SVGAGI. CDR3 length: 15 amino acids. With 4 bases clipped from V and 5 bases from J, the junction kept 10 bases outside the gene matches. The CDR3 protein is CASSFGGQLGTEAFF. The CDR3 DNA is TGTGCCAGCAGTTTCGGGGGACAGTTAGGGACTGAAGCTTTCTTT.

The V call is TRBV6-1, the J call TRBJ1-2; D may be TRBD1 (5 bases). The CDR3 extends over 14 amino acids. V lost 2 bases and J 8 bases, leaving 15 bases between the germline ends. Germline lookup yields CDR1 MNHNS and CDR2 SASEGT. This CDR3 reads CASSEIGEAEGYTF. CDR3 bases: TGTGCCAGCAGTGAAATAGGGGAAGCTGAAGGCTACACCTTC.

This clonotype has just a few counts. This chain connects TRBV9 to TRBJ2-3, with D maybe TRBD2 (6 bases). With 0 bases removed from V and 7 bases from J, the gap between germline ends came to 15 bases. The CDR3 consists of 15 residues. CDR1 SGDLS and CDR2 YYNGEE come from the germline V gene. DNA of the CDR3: TGTGCCAGCAGCGTAGTTGGAGTAGCGGCGAATACGCAGTATTTT. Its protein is CASSVVGVAANTQYF. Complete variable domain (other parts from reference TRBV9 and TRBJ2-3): DSGVTQTPKHLITATGQRVTLRCSPRSGDLSVYWYQQSLDQGLQFLIQYYNGEERAKGNILERFSAQQFPDLHSELNLSSLELGDSALYFCASSVVGVAANTQYFGPGTRLTVL.

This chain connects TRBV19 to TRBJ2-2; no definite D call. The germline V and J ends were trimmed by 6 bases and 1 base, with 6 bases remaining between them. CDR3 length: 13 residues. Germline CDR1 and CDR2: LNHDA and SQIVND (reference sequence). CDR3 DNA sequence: TGTGCCAGTAGACGGGTGAACACCGGGGAGCTGTTTTTT. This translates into CASRRVNTGELFF.

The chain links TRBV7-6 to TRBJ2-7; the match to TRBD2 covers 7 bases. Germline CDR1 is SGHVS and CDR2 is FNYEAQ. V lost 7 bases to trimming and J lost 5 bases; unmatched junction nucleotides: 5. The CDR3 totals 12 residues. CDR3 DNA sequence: TGTGCCAGCACTGGGGGGGGGGACGAGCAGTACTTC. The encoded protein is CASTGGGDEQYF.

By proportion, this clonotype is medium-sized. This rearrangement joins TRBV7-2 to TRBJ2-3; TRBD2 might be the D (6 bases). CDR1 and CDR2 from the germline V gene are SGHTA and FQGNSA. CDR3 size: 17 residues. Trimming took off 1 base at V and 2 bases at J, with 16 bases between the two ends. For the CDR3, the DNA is TGTGCCAGCAGCTTAGAGCGTAGCGGTTTTCCCACAGATACGCAGTATTTT. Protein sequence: CASSLERSGFPTDTQYF.

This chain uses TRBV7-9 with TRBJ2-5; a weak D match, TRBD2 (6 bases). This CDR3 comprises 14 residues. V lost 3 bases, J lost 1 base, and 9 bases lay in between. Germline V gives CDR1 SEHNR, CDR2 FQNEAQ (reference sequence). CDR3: CASSFAGGQETQYF. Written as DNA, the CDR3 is TGTGCCAGCAGCTTCGCCGGGGGCCAAGAGACCCAGTACTTC.

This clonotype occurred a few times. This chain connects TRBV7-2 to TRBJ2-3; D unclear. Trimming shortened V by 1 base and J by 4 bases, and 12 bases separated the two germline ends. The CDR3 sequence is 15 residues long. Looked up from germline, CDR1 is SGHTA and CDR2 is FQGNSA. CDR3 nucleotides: TGTGCCAGCAGCTTAGAGGCCTTAGCAGCAGATACGCAGTATTTT. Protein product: CASSLEALAADTQYF.

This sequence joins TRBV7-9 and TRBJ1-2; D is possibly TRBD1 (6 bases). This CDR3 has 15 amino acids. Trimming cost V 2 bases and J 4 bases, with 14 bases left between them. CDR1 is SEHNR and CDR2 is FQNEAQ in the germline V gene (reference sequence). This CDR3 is CASSLITGHSYGYTF. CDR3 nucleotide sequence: TGTGCCAGCAGCTTAATAACGGGACATTCCTATGGCTACACCTTC.

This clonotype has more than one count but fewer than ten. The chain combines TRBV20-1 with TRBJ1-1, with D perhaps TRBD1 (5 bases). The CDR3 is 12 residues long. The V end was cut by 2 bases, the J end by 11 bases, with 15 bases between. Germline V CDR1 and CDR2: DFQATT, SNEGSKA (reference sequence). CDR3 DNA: TGCAGTGCTAGAATCCCGGGGACTTTTGCTTTCTTT. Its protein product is CSARIPGTFAFF.

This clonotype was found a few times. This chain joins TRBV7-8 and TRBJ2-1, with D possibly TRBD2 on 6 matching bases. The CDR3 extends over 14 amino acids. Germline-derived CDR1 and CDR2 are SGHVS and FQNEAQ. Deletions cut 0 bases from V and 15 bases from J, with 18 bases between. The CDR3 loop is CASSLAGGVGGPFF. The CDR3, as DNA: TGTGCCAGCAGCTTAGCCGGCGGGGTCGGAGGTCCGTTCTTC.

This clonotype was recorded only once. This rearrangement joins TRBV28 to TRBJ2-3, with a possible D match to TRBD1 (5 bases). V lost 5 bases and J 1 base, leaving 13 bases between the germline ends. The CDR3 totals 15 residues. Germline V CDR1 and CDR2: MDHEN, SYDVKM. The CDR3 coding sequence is TGTGCCAGCAGTCTCTCAGGGTCCCGCACAGATACGCAGTATTTT. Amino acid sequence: CASSLSGSRTDTQYF.

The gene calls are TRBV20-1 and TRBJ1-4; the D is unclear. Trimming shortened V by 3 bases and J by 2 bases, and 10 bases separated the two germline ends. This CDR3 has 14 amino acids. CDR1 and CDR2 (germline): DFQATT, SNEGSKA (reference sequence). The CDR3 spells CSARERRTNEKLFF. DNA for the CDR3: TGCAGTGCTAGGGAGCGACGGACTAATGAAAAACTGTTTTTT.

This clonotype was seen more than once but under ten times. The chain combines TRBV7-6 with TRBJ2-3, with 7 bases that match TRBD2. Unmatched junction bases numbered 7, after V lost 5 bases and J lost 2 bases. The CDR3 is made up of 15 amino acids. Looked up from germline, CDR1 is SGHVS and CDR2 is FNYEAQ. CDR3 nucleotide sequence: TGTGCCAGCAGCGCAAGTAGCGGGTCCACAGATACGCAGTATTTT. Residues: CASSASSGSTDTQYF. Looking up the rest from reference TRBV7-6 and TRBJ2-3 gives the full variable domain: GAGVSQSPRYKVTKRGQDVALRCDPISGHVSLYWYRQALGQGPEFLTYFNYEAQQDKSGLPNDRFSAERPEGSISTLTIQRTEQRDSAMYRCASSASSGSTDTQYFGPGTRLTVL.

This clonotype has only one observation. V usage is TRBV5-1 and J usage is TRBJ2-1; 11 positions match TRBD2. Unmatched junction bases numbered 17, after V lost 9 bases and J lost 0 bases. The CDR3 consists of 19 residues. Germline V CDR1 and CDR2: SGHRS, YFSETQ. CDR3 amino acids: CATSRAGPSGGSSYNEQFF. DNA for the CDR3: TGCGCCACCTCACGGGCAGGGCCTAGCGGGGGGAGCTCCTACAATGAGCAGTTCTTC.

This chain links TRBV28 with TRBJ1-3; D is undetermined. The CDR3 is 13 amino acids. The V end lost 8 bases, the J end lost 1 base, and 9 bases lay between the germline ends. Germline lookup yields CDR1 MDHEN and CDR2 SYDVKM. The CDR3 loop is CASGRESGNTIYF. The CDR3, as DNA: TGTGCCAGCGGGCGGGAGTCTGGAAACACCATATATTTT.

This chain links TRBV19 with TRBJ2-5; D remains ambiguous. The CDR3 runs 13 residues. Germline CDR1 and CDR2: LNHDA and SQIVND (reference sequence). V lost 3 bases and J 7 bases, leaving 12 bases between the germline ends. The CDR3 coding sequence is TGTGCCAGTAGTATCTCCAGCCTTCGGACCCAGTACTTC. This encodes CASSISSLRTQYF.

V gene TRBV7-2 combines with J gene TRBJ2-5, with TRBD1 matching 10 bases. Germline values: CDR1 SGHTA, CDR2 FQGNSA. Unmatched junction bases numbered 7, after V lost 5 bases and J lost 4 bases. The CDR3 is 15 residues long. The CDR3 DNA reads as TGTGCCAGCAGCCCCGACAGGGGGCTGGCAGAGACCCAGTACTTC. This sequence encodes CASSPDRGLAETQYF.

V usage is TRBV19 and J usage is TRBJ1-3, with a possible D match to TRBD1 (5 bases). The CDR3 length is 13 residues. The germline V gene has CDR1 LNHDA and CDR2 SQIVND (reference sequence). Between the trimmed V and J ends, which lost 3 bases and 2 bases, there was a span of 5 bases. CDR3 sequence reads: CASSMTAGNTIYF. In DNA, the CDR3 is TGTGCCAGTAGTATGACAGCTGGAAACACCATATATTTT.

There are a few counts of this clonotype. The CDR3 region is CASYDIRGPYNSPLHF. The CDR3 bases are TGTGCCAGCTACGACATCCGGGGCCCGTATAATTCACCCCTCCACTTT. The chain employs TRBV19 and TRBJ1-6; a weak D match, TRBD1 (5 bases). The CDR3 spans 16 residues. V was pared by 9 bases and J by 4 bases, with 19 bases between. Per the germline V gene, CDR1 is LNHDA and CDR2 is SQIVND (reference sequence).

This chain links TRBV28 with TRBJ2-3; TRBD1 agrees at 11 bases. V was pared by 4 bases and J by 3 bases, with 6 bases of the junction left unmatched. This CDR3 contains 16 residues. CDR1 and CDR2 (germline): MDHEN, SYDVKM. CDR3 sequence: CASSSSGTGGTDTQYF. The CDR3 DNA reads TGTGCCAGCAGTTCCTCCGGGACAGGGGGTACAGATACGCAGTATTTT.

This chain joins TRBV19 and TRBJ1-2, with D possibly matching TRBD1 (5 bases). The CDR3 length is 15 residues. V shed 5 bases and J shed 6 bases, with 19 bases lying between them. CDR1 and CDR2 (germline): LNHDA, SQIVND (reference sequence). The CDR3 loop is CASSSAGGGTNGYTF. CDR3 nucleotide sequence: TGTGCCAGTAGTTCCGCTGGGGGAGGGACGAATGGCTACACCTTC.